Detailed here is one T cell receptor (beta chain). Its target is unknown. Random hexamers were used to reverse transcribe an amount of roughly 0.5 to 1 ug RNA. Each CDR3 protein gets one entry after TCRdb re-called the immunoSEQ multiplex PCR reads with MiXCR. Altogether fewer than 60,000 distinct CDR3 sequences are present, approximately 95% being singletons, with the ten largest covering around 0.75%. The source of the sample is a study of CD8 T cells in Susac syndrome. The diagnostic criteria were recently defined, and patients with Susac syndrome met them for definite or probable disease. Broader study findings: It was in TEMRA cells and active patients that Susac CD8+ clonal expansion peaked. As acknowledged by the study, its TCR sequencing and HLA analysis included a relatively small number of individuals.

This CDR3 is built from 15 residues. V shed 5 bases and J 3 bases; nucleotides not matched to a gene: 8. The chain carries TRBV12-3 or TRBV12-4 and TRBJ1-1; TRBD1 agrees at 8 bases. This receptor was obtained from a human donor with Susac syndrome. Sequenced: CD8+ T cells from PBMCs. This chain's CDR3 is CASSVTGGGYTEAFF. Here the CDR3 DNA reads TGTGCCAGCAGTGTCACAGGGGGAGGGTACACTGAAGCTTTCTTT.